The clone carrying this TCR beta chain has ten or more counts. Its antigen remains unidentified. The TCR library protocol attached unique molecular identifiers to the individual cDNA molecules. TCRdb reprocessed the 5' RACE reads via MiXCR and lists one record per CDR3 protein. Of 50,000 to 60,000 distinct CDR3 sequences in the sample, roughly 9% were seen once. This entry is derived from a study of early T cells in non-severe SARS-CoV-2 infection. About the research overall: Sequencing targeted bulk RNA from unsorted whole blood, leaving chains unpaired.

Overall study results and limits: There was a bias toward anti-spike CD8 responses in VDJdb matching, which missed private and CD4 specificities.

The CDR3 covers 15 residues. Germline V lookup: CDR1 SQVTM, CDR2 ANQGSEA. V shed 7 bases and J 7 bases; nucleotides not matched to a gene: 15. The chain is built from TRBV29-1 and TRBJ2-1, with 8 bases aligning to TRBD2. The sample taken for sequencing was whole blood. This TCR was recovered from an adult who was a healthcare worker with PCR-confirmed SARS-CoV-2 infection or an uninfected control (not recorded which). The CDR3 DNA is TGCAGCGCCGAAAGGGATCCGAGCGGGGGAAATGAGCAGTTCTTC. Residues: CSAERDPSGGNEQFF.